This T cell receptor (beta chain) is drawn from a study of shared clonotypes between healthy human individuals. Findings and limits, study-wide: Generation probabilities of non-shared clonotypes were lower (relative to those shared by all four donors).

For every subset, genomic DNA was evenly distributed across several immunoSEQ plates. The repertoire was sequenced with immunoSEQ multiplex PCR; TCRdb's copy has only in-frame clones and lacks some. The sample contains roughly 700,000 clones, roughly 91% of which appear only once. Germline CDR1 SNHLY, CDR2 FYNNEI. The length of the CDR3 is 15 residues. Trimming took off 2 bases at V and 6 bases at J, with 14 bases between the two ends. A note on this clone: Its antigen is still unknown.

To make CD8 memory, CD45RO+ cells were put together with CCR7-negative CD45RA+ TemRA cells. The origin of this receptor is a man in his late teens or twenties in good health. Some clones in this sample may be carry-over from other donors' samples. The sample comprised memory CD8+ T cells from PBMCs. Specified subset: CD45RO+ cells pooled with CCR7-negative TemRA cells. J is TRBJ1-5 and V is TRBV2; D ambiguous. The CDR3 nucleotides read TGTGCCAGCAGTGAATTCAAGATAAGTGGTCAGCCCCAGCATTTT. As protein: CASSEFKISGQPQHF.